What follows are 29 T cell receptor beta chains derived from one specimen sequenced in a study of shared clonotypes between healthy human individuals. Sequencing used immunoSEQ multiplex PCR; TCRdb keeps in-frame clones, though not all of them. The table has more than 2,000,000 clones, about 92% seen once. The sequenced sample was naive CD4+ T cells from PBMCs. Subset in this sample: CD45RA+ positively selected. Every receptor here comes from a man aged 18 to 29 in good health. Some clones in this sample may be carry-over from other donors' samples.

This chain links TRBV4-3 with TRBJ2-1, with D tentatively TRBD1 or TRBD2 (6 bases each). Germline CDR1 reads LGHNA; CDR2 reads YSLEER. This CDR3 spans 15 amino acids. The V gene lost 2 bases and the J gene lost 6 bases, with 14 bases spanning the gap. The CDR3 nucleotides read TGCGCCAGCAGCCAACAACAGGGAGGTGGCAATGAGCAGTTCTTC. Amino acids: CASSQQQGGGNEQFF.

This chain links TRBV5-4 with TRBJ1-1, with D possibly TRBD1 on 6 matching bases. Per germline, CDR1 SGHNT and CDR2 YYREEE (reference sequence). The CDR3 sequence is 15 residues long. Trimming took 4 bases from V and 1 from J, leaving 14 bases between them. The CDR3 sequence is CASSATKQGNTEAFF. In nucleotides, the CDR3 is TGTGCCAGCAGCGCCACTAAACAGGGGAACACTGAAGCTTTCTTT.

About this clone itself: The junction does not match germline at one end; this may be a read error. The chain has TRBV30 and TRBJ2-5, with 11 bases that match TRBD1. CDR1 is GTSNPN and CDR2 is SVGIG in the germline V gene (reference sequence). This CDR3 comprises 15 residues. The CDR3 protein is CARSVGTGGWETQYF. In DNA, the CDR3 is TGTGCCAGGAGTGTCGGGACAGGGGGTTGGGAGACCCAGTACTTC.

The chain combines TRBV11-2 with TRBJ1-4; a possible D gene is TRBD1 (5 bases). Per the germline V gene, CDR1 is SGHAT and CDR2 is FQNNGV. The CDR3 is made up of 14 amino acids. V was trimmed by 5 bases and J by 6 bases, leaving 13 bases between them. CDR3 sequence (DNA): TGTGCCAGCAGCCATGGGCAGGGCCATGAAAAACTGTTTTTT. This sequence encodes CASSHGQGHEKLFF.

The gene calls are TRBV21-1 and TRBJ2-4; the tabulated D call, TRBD1, remains unverified against the DNA. TRBV21-1 has pseudogene status. The length of the CDR3 is 15 residues. In DNA form, the CDR3 reads TGTGCCAGCAGCAAAGTGGTAAGGGGTGGAAACATTCAGTACTTC. This translates into CASSKVVRGGNIQYF.

The V gene is TRBV28, the J gene TRBJ2-1; 12 nucleotides align to TRBD2. Germline V CDR1 and CDR2: MDHEN, SYDVKM. V lost 6 bases to trimming and J lost 7 bases; unmatched junction nucleotides: 4. The length of the CDR3 is 14 residues. The CDR3 sequence is CASSRLAGVNEQFF. In nucleotides, the CDR3 is TGTGCCAGCAGCAGACTAGCGGGGGTAAATGAGCAGTTCTTC.

The rearrangement uses TRBV19 and TRBJ1-2; no clear D gene. V was trimmed by 6 bases and J by 0 bases, leaving 8 bases between them. Germline V gives CDR1 LNHDA, CDR2 SQIVND (reference sequence). This CDR3 comprises 13 residues. For the CDR3, the DNA is TGTGCCAGTAGCGTCGACACTAACTATGGCTACACCTTC. Protein: CASSVDTNYGYTF. Complete variable domain (other parts from reference TRBV19 and TRBJ1-2): DGGITQSPKYLFRKEGQNVTLSCEQNLNHDAMYWYRQDPGQGLRLIYYSQIVNDFQKGDIAEGYSVSREKKESFPLTVTSAQKNPTAFYLCASSVDTNYGYTFGSGTRLTVV.

This chain joins TRBV30 and TRBJ1-3, with D perhaps TRBD1 (6 bases). Trimming took off 3 bases at V and 8 bases at J, with 20 bases between the two ends. Germline values: CDR1 GTSNPN, CDR2 SVGIG (reference sequence). The CDR3 consists of 15 residues. CDR3 region: CAWSAEPRGRHTIYF. CDR3 DNA: TGTGCCTGGAGCGCCGAGCCCAGGGGTCGGCACACCATATATTTT. Variable domain in full (rest from reference TRBV30 and TRBJ1-3): SQTIHQWPATLVQPVGSPLSLECTVEGTSNPNLYWYRQAAGRGLQLLFYSVGIGQISSEVPQNLSASRPQDRQFILSSKKLLLSDSGFYLCAWSAEPRGRHTIYFGEGSWLTVV.

The V gene is TRBV6-6, the J gene TRBJ1-5; possible D gene TRBD1, 5 bases. Trimming pared 2 bases from V and 10 bases from J, leaving 18 bases between. The CDR3 covers 15 residues. Germline CDR1 and CDR2: MNHNY and SVGAGI (reference sequence). CDR3 in DNA: TGTGCCAGCAGTTACCGATCGAGGGCCGGGGGACCCCAGCATTTT. This encodes CASSYRSRAGGPQHF.

This rearrangement joins TRBV15 to TRBJ2-7, with 10 positions matching TRBD2. There are 15 residues in the CDR3. V shed 3 bases and J 2 bases; nucleotides not matched to a gene: 4. Germline lookup yields CDR1 LNHNV and CDR2 YYDKDF (reference sequence). The CDR3 spells CATSSLAGGPYEQYF. DNA for the CDR3: TGTGCCACCAGCAGTTTAGCGGGAGGCCCCTACGAGCAGTACTTC.

The J gene is TRBJ2-7, the V gene TRBV6-6, with D maybe TRBD1 (5 bases). The germline V and J ends were trimmed by 4 bases and 6 bases, with 10 bases remaining between them. This CDR3 spans 12 amino acids. Germline values: CDR1 MNHNY, CDR2 SVGAGI (reference sequence). Written as DNA, the CDR3 is TGTGCCAGCAGTTCGGCAGGGCTCGAGCAGTACTTC. Residues: CASSSAGLEQYF.

The chain recombines TRBV5-1 with TRBJ2-7, with D hard to call. Trimming removed 2 bases at V and 2 bases at J, with 8 bases between. The germline CDR1 and CDR2 sequences are SGHRS and YFSETQ. There are 13 residues in the CDR3. Written as DNA, the CDR3 is TGCGCCAGCAGCTTTGGTGAACCCTACGAGCAGTACTTC. This encodes CASSFGEPYEQYF.

As for this clone: The sample contains more than one DNA sequence encoding this CDR3. The rearrangement links TRBV15 to TRBJ2-7; D might be TRBD1 (6 bases). CDR1 is LNHNV and CDR2 is YYDKDF in the germline V gene (reference sequence). The CDR3 extends over 13 amino acids. Deletions cut 2 bases from V and 1 base from J, with 6 bases between. The CDR3 sequence is CATSRQGSYEQYF. The CDR3 DNA reads as TGTGCCACCAGCAGACAGGGGTCCTACGAGCAGTACTTC.

About this clone: At the DNA level, this CDR3 is encoded by other sequences in the same sample as well. This chain connects TRBV20-1 to TRBJ1-1; D call uncertain. CDR1 is DFQATT and CDR2 is SNEGSKA in the germline V gene (reference sequence). Between the trimmed V and J ends, which lost 3 bases and 2 bases, there was a span of 4 bases. This CDR3 is built from 11 residues. The CDR3 DNA sequence: TGCAGTGCTAGTGATAACACTGAAGCTTTCTTT. As protein: CSASDNTEAFF.

This clone has just one count. The chain joins TRBV7-3 to TRBJ2-1; TRBD1 matches 7 bases. CDR3 length equals 17 residues. V dropped 5 bases and J dropped 4; count of bases not matched to a gene: 14. Germline CDR1 SGHTA, CDR2 FQGTGA. In DNA form, the CDR3 reads TGTGCCAGCAGCCTCTGGGACAGCCGGATTTTTTACAATGAGCAGTTCTTC. Protein: CASSLWDSRIFYNEQFF.

The chain couples TRBV6-5 to TRBJ1-1, with no clear D. Germline CDR1 and CDR2: MNHEY and SVGAGI. CDR3 length: 15 amino acids. V was trimmed by 6 bases and J by 5 bases, leaving 19 bases between them. CDR3 sequence (DNA): TGTGCCAGCAGCCCCCAGGCGGCAACGGGGACTGAAGCTTTCTTT. This encodes CASSPQAATGTEAFF.

Concerning this clone itself: Other DNA sequences in this specimen translate into the identical CDR3. This chain links TRBV5-1 with TRBJ2-5; perhaps TRBD1 as D (6 bases). Per germline, CDR1 SGHRS and CDR2 YFSETQ. CDR3 size: 15 residues. V dropped 0 bases and J dropped 2 bases, with 11 bases sitting between them. The CDR3, as DNA: TGCGCCAGCAGCTTGGCCGGGACACGGCAAGAGACCCAGTACTTC. Its protein product is CASSLAGTRQETQYF.

The rearrangement joins TRBV30 to TRBJ1-5; 7 bases align to TRBD1. J lost 5 bases, V lost 0 bases, and 4 bases had no gene match. This CDR3 has 14 amino acids. CDR1 and CDR2 from the germline V gene are GTSNPN and SVGIG (reference sequence). The DNA of the CDR3 is TGTGCCTGGAGTGTAGGGACAGCCTATCAGCCCCAGCATTTT. Protein product: CAWSVGTAYQPQHF.

The chain couples TRBV28 to TRBJ1-5, with no clear D. In germline, CDR1 is MDHEN, CDR2 SYDVKM. The V and J ends lost 4 bases and 9 bases respectively, with 16 bases between them. CDR3 size: 14 residues. CDR3 residues: CASSYGRGGWPQHF. CDR3 sequence (DNA): TGTGCCAGCAGTTATGGGCGGGGAGGGTGGCCCCAGCATTTT.

This clone was detected only once. The V and J genes are TRBV4-2 and TRBJ1-2; D is possibly TRBD1 (5 bases). CDR1 LGHNA and CDR2 YNFKEQ come from the germline V gene. The length of the CDR3 is 12 residues. Between the trimmed V and J ends, which lost 4 bases and 5 bases, there was a span of 8 bases. The CDR3 region is CASSLDSYGYTF. CDR3 coding DNA: TGTGCCAGCAGCCTTGACAGTTATGGCTACACCTTC.

This clone was recorded only once. This rearrangement joins TRBV18 to TRBJ1-2; D is undetermined. Trimming took 1 base from V and 4 from J, leaving 13 bases between them. CDR1 is KGHSH, CDR2 LQKENI, per germline. The CDR3 is 15 amino acids. CDR3 protein: CASSPLKETAYGYTF. The CDR3 DNA reads TGTGCCAGCTCACCACTTAAGGAGACGGCCTATGGCTACACCTTC. The full variable domain, completed using reference TRBV18 and TRBJ1-2, is NAGVMQNPRHLVRRRGQEARLRCSPMKGHSHVYWYRQLPEEGLKFMVYLQKENIIDESGMPKERFSAEFPKEGPSILRIQQVVRGDSAAYFCASSPLKETAYGYTFGSGTRLTVV.

The rearrangement joins TRBV7-6 to TRBJ1-4; tentatively, D is TRBD1 (5 bases). The CDR3 contains 13 residues. Germline values: CDR1 SGHVS, CDR2 FNYEAQ. The ends were cut back, 6 bases at V and 7 bases at J, with 12 bases in the middle. In DNA, the CDR3 is TGTGCCAGCAGTCCCGGGAGGGGTGAAAAACTGTTTTTT. Translating it yields CASSPGRGEKLFF. Full variable domain (missing parts from reference TRBV7-6 and TRBJ1-4): GAGVSQSPRYKVTKRGQDVALRCDPISGHVSLYWYRQALGQGPEFLTYFNYEAQQDKSGLPNDRFSAERPEGSISTLTIQRTEQRDSAMYRCASSPGRGEKLFFGSGTQLSVL.

V and J are TRBV9 and TRBJ2-7; 7 nucleotides align to TRBD2. Germline CDR1 and CDR2: SGDLS and YYNGEE. This CDR3 is 16 amino acids long. V trimming: 0 bases; J trimming: 2 bases; junction bases outside the gene matches: 8. CDR3 sequence: CASSVGLTSRTYEQYF. In DNA form, the CDR3 reads TGTGCCAGCAGCGTAGGTCTGACTAGCCGGACCTACGAGCAGTACTTC.

This chain connects TRBV30 to TRBJ2-3, with 12 bases matching TRBD1. The CDR3 runs 14 residues. Germline assignment: CDR1 GTSNPN and CDR2 SVGIG (reference sequence). Unmatched junction bases numbered 4, after V lost 7 bases and J lost 2 bases. The CDR3 reads CALGGQGATDTQYF. The DNA for the CDR3 is TGTGCCTTAGGGGGACAGGGGGCCACAGATACGCAGTATTTT.

This chain joins TRBV5-3 and TRBJ2-7; 11 bases fit TRBD2. TRBV5-3 is designated an ORF whose function remains uncertain. The junction had 9 bases not matched to a gene; V was cut back by 0 bases and J by 7 bases. The CDR3 runs 16 residues. As DNA, the CDR3 is TGTGCCAGAAGCTTGGAAGGTGCTAGCGGGGGGAAGGAGCAGTACTTC. This codes for CARSLEGASGGKEQYF.

The rearrangement links TRBV11-2 to TRBJ2-7, with TRBD1 matching 7 bases. Germline V gene lookup returns CDR1 SGHAT and CDR2 FQNNGV. Trimming cost V 5 bases and J 5 bases; bases outside gene matches: 9. This CDR3 has 14 residues. CDR3 sequence: CASSPTGVWDEQYF. Here the CDR3 DNA reads TGTGCCAGCAGCCCTACAGGGGTCTGGGACGAGCAGTACTTC.

The chain links TRBV27 to TRBJ2-1, with TRBD1 matching 8 bases. The CDR3 spans 19 residues. V was pared by 1 base and J by 4 bases, with 15 bases of the junction left unmatched. Germline CDR1 and CDR2: MNHEY and SMNVEV (reference sequence). CDR3 nucleotide sequence: TGTGCCAGCAGTTTATATCCTCTAGGCCCAGGGGGCGCTTACAATGAGCAGTTCTTC. Translation: CASSLYPLGPGGAYNEQFF.

This chain links TRBV18 with TRBJ1-5; weak D call: TRBD1 (5 bases). From germline, CDR1 is KGHSH and CDR2 LQKENI. This CDR3 comprises 16 residues. Deletions cut 3 bases from V and 0 bases from J, with 12 bases between. The CDR3 reads CASSPMGGTSNQPQHF. CDR3 nucleotide sequence: TGTGCCAGCTCACCGATGGGGGGGACTAGCAATCAGCCCCAGCATTTT.

This clone has a single count. This rearrangement joins TRBV14 to TRBJ2-3; TRBD1 matches at 9 bases. V dropped 4 bases and J dropped 2; count of bases not matched to a gene: 7. The germline gives CDR1 SGHDN, CDR2 FVKESK. The CDR3 runs 16 residues. CDR3 nucleotides: TGTGCCAGCAGCCTCCCCGACAGGGGGTACACAGATACGCAGTATTTT. Its protein product is CASSLPDRGYTDTQYF.